This T cell receptor beta chain stems from a study of T cell responses to AZD1222 COVID-19 vaccine (dated by TCRdb to about 2021). About the investigation overall: Because spike-specific TCR depth and breadth did not differ between the two schedules, AZD1222 recipients who got a second dose at roughly 4 weeks were pooled with those who got a second dose at roughly 12 weeks. TCR sequencing covered 233 trial participants: roughly 200 given two doses of AZD1222 and 26 given two doses of MenACWY control vaccine. Trial participants were enrolled into age subgroups of 18-55, 56-69 and 70-plus years, which contained approximately 150, 30 and 60 TCR-sequenced participants, respectively. The study at large found these results: Because no day 14 peak-response samples were available, repertoires were characterized only after the peak T cell response. In the small 56-69-year group, the increase in depth fell short of significance, most likely because of low power. Vaccine-associated CD4 TCRs spanned the whole spike protein, with dominant responses in regions 160-218 and 743-854. Only a handful of AZD1222 recipients were SARS-CoV-2 seropositive at baseline, limiting conclusions about previously exposed vaccinees. Reportedly, close to half of the unique spike-specific TCRs recognized epitopes lying outside the regions that are mutated in the B.1.351 and B.1.1.7 variants. After two AZD1222 doses, both the breadth and the depth of spike-specific TCRs were significantly higher than at day 0 and than in MenACWY recipients. Participants were mostly white British and included more females than males, and it was suggested by the authors that clonal diversity may have been underestimated.

The sample's time point, from its label and the paper: baseline before first vaccination. Samples from vaccinated people were obtained from the UK trials COV001 and COV002, which included a single-blind randomized controlled phase 2/3 trial of AZD1222 (ChAdOx1 nCoV-19) in healthy adults. For TCRbeta chain sequencing, PBMC samples from trial participants were taken at day 0 and at day 28 after the second dose. About this clone itself: Its antigen specificity is not known. There are no base qualities to consult, and no much larger clone falls within one base.

V has 3 bases trimmed and J has 7 bases trimmed; junction bases matching no gene number 12. The CDR1 and CDR2 encoded by the germline V gene are MNHNS and SASEGT. The CDR3 spans 16 residues, from the cysteine through the phenylalanine. CDR3 DNA is the only sequence kept; it has 48 bases, read in frame from the first base. The CDR3 regions of human TCRbeta chains were subjected to immunosequencing. From the authors' description of their analysis: Repertoire TCRs were checked for matches against a reference library of SARS-CoV-2-specific TCRs that had been generated using the MIRA antigen-specificity platform. Breadth meant the fraction of unique TCRs that were SARS-CoV-2-associated, whereas depth meant the fraction of total T cells that were SARS-CoV-2-associated. Using the MIRA data, every spike-specific TCR was mapped to the spike region that the TCR reacted to and assigned to either a CD4 or a CD8 class. Log10-transformed breadth and depth values were compared by one-way ANOVA with Sidak's multiple comparisons tests. TCRdb took this table from immuneACCESS and kept in-frame rearrangements with V and J called. Such tables lack part of the clones; where checked against another copy, unresolved V genes explain under half of the gap, and the rest is unexplained. V and J calls and clone size are as listed in that table; D and trimming were resolved from the DNA. For this sample there are over 130,000 clones; approximately 94% appear just once. The ten most abundant clones make up 5.1% of the sample.

The sequence was obtained from an adult in good health. The sample consisted of peripheral blood, taken on day 0 of AZD1222 vaccination. The V gene is TRBV6-1 and the J gene is TRBJ1-5, with 7 middle bases fitting TRBD1. At the DNA level, the sequence is TGTGCCAGCAGTGAGGGGAATACAGGGGTGGGGCAGCCCCAGCATTTT. This codes for CASSEGNTGVGQPQHF.